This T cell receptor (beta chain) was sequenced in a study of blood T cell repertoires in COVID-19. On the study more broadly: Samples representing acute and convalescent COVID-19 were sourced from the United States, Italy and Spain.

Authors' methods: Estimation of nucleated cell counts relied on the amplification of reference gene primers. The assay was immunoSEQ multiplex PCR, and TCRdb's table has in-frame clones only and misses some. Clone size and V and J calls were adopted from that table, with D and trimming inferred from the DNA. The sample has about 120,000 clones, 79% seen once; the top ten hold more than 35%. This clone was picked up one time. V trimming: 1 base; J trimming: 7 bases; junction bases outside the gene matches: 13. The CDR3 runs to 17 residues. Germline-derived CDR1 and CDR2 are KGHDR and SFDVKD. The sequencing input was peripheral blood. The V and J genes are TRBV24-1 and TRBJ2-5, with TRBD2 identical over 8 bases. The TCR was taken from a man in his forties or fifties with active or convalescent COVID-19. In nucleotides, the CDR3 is TGTGCCACCAGTGATTTACCGGGACGGGAGGGTGGCGGGACCCAGTACTTC. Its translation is CATSDLPGREGGGTQYF.